The text below deals with one T cell receptor (beta chain). The CDR3 is made up of 13 amino acids. In germline, CDR1 is LNHDA, CDR2 SQIVND (reference sequence). V dropped 6 bases and J dropped 0 bases, with 8 bases sitting between them. In the source study's methods: Nucleated cell counts were estimated from reference gene primer amplification. Measured with immunoSEQ multiplex PCR; TCRdb has only the in-frame clones, and not every one. D and trimming were read from the DNA, whereas the V and J calls and clone size are those reported in that table. Of 40,000 to 50,000 clones listed, approximately 85% were seen once; the top ten hold 14%. The data are from a study of blood T cell repertoires in COVID-19. Study in general: The United States, Italy and Spain were the sources of the acute and convalescent COVID-19 samples. From T cells, B-cell-depleted T cells, or PBMCs came the material, which was cDNA or gDNA.

This TCR was recovered from a human donor in a cohort sampled during active COVID-19. Material for sequencing was peripheral blood. The genes are TRBV19 and TRBJ1-1; the D gene is possibly TRBD1 (5 bases). CDR3 in amino acids: CASRDTLNTEAFF. CDR3 bases: TGTGCCAGTAGGGACACTTTGAACACTGAAGCTTTCTTT.